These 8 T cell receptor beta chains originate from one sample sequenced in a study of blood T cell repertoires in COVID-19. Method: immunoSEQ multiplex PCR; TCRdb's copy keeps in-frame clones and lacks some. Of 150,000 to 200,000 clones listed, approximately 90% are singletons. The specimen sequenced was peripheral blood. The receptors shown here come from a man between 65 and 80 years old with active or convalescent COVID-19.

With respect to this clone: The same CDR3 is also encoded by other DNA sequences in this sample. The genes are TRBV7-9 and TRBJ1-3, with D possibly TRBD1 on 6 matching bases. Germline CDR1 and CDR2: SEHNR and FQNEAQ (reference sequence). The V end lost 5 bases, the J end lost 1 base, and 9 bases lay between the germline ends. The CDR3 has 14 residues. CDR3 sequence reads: CASSRGGSGNTIYF. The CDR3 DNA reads TGTGCCAGCAGCAGAGGGGGTTCTGGAAACACCATATATTTT.

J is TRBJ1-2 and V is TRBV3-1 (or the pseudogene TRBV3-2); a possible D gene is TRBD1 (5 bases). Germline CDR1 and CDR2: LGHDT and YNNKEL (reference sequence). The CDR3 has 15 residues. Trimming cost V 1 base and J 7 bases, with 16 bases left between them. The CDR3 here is CASSQAGRQGVGYTF. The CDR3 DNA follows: TGTGCCAGCAGCCAAGCCGGGAGGCAGGGAGTTGGCTACACCTTC.

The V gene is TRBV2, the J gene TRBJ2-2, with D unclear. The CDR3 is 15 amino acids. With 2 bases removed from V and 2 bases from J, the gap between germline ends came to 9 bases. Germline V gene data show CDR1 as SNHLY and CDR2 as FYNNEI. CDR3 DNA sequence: TGTGCCAGCAGTGAACTTGGCGGAAACACCGGGGAGCTGTTTTTT. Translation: CASSELGGNTGELFF.

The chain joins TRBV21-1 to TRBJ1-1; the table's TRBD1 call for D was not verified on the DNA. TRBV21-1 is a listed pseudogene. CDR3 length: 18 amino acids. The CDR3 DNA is TGTGCCAGCAGCAAATTAGGGGAACAGGGTTTTGTGGACACTGAAGCTTTCTTT. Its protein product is CASSKLGEQGFVDTEAFF.

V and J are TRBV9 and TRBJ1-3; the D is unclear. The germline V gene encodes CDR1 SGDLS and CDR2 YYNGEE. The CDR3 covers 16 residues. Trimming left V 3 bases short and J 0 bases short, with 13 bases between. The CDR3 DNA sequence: TGTGCCAGCAGCGCGCCGGTGTACAGCTCTGGAAACACCATATATTTT. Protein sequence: CASSAPVYSSGNTIYF. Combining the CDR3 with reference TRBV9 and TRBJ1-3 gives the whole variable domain DSGVTQTPKHLITATGQRVTLRCSPRSGDLSVYWYQQSLDQGLQFLIQYYNGEERAKGNILERFSAQQFPDLHSELNLSSLELGDSALYFCASSAPVYSSGNTIYFGEGSWLTVV.

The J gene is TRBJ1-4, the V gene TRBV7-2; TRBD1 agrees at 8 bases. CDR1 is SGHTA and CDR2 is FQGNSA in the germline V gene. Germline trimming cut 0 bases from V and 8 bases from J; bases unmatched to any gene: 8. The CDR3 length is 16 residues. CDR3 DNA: TGTGCCAGCAGCTTAGCAGGGCAGGGGGCTCGGGAAAAACTGTTTTTT. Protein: CASSLAGQGAREKLFF.

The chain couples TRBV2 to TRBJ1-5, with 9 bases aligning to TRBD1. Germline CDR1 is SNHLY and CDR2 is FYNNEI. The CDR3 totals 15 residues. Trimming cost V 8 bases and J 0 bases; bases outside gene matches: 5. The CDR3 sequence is CASGWTGDSNQPQHF. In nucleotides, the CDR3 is TGTGCCAGCGGGTGGACAGGGGATAGCAATCAGCCCCAGCATTTT.

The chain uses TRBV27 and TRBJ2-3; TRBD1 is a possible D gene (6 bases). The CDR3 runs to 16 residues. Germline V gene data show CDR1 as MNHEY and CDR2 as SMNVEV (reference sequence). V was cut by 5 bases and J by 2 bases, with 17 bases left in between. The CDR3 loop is CASSPMGTKFTDTQYF. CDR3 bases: TGTGCCAGCAGTCCGATGGGGACAAAATTCACAGATACGCAGTATTTT.